A single sample is the source of the 14 T cell receptor beta chains below, sequenced in a study of T cells in Graves' hyperthyroidism and ophthalmopathy. Amplified regions were TCR beta CDR3 sequences from RNA transcripts. A set of HTBI primers served as the primers for a first-round RT-PCR of the TCR CDR3. One entry per CDR3 protein results from TCRdb running MiXCR on the multiplex PCR reads. This repertoire shows 380,000 or so distinct CDR3 sequences, around 13% found once; its top ten account for around 23%. The sequenced sample consisted of blood. These receptors were collected from a woman in her 30s with Graves' hyperthyroidism.

This clonotype was counted ten times or more. The chain is built from TRBV28 and TRBJ2-1; no definite D call. V lost 7 bases to trimming and J lost 7 bases, with 11 bases between them. CDR1 is MDHEN, CDR2 SYDVKM, per germline. This CDR3 contains 12 residues. CDR3 DNA sequence: TGTGCCAGCACTCCTAGTCGGAATGAGCAGTTCTTC. It is translated as CASTPSRNEQFF.

This rearrangement joins TRBV11-2 to TRBJ2-2; TRBD1 matches at 12 bases. CDR1 and CDR2 (germline): SGHAT, FQNNGV. The CDR3 consists of 19 residues. V was pared by 2 bases and J by 8 bases, with 15 bases of the junction left unmatched. The CDR3 protein is CASSLKPTRGQGASGELFF. As DNA, the CDR3 is TGTGCCAGCAGCTTAAAACCAACCAGGGGACAGGGGGCCTCGGGGGAGCTGTTTTTT.

Ten or more counts support this clonotype. The CDR3 DNA is TGCGCCAGCAGCGCAACGGGAGGAGCGGGCCACGAGCAGTACTTC. It codes for CASSATGGAGHEQYF. The rearrangement joins TRBV5-1 to TRBJ2-7, with 7 bases fitting TRBD2. The CDR3 covers 15 residues. V was clipped by 4 bases and J by 5 bases; unmatched bases: 12. Germline V gene sequence: CDR1 SGHRS, CDR2 YFSETQ.

This clonotype was detected many times. The rearrangement uses TRBV20-1 and TRBJ2-5; tentatively, D is TRBD2 (6 bases). The CDR3 has 14 amino acids. V dropped 6 bases and J dropped 5 bases, with 19 bases sitting between them. CDR1 and CDR2 from the germline V gene are DFQATT and SNEGSKA (reference sequence). CDR3 protein: CSAPTMGGQETQYF. The CDR3, as DNA: TGCAGTGCCCCTACGATGGGGGGTCAGGAGACCCAGTACTTC.

The chain uses TRBV19 and TRBJ2-1; 7 bases agree with TRBD1. The CDR3 loop spans 13 amino acids. CDR1 is LNHDA and CDR2 is SQIVND in the germline V gene (reference sequence). The J segment lost 4 bases and the V segment lost 10 bases, leaving 7 bases of the junction unmatched. The DNA of the CDR3 is TGTGCCACGGGACCGGGACAGTACAATGAGCAGTTCTTC. Encoded protein: CATGPGQYNEQFF.

This clonotype was seen repeatedly, ten times or more. The chain has TRBV28 and TRBJ2-7; D uncertain. The CDR3 has 15 amino acids. V was cut by 6 bases and J by 5 bases, with 20 bases left in between. The germline V gene encodes CDR1 MDHEN and CDR2 SYDVKM. The CDR3 is CASRSSAARPNEQYF. In DNA, the CDR3 is TGTGCCAGCAGATCCTCGGCGGCCCGTCCTAACGAGCAGTACTTC.

This clonotype was observed many times. The CDR3 region is CASSPDRDGGANVLTF. The CDR3, as DNA: TGTGCCAGCAGCCCGGACAGGGATGGTGGGGCCAACGTCCTGACTTTC. This sequence joins TRBV12-3 or TRBV12-4 and TRBJ2-6; the match to TRBD1 covers 8 bases. With 6 bases clipped from V and 3 bases from J, the junction kept 7 bases outside the gene matches. The CDR3 sequence is 16 residues long.

This clonotype was seen only a few times. The chain uses TRBV27 and TRBJ2-7, with D uncertain. Germline-derived CDR1 and CDR2 are MNHEY and SMNVEV (reference sequence). The V gene lost 0 bases and the J gene lost 1 base, with 10 bases spanning the gap. This CDR3 comprises 15 residues. The CDR3 coding sequence is TGTGCCAGCAGTTTATCTTCTAGATCTTCCTACGAGCAGTACTTC. This encodes CASSLSSRSSYEQYF.

This clonotype was seen many times. This rearrangement joins TRBV9 to TRBJ2-3; 9 bases align to TRBD2. Germline assignment: CDR1 SGDLS and CDR2 YYNGEE. The CDR3 has 16 amino acids. The ends lost 0 bases at V and 5 bases at J; junction bases unmatched: 7. The CDR3 DNA sequence: TGTGCCAGCAGCGTAGTGGCTAGCGGGAAGGAAGATACGCAGTATTTT. It encodes CASSVVASGKEDTQYF.

This clonotype was seen ten or more times. V usage is TRBV6-2 or TRBV6-3 and J usage is TRBJ2-7, with TRBD1 as a possible D gene (6 bases). Germline V gene lookup returns CDR1 MNHEY and CDR2 SVGEGT. V lost 7 bases, J lost 4 bases, and 14 bases lay in between. This CDR3 has 13 residues. CDR3 sequence (DNA): TGTGCCAGCAATTCAGGGGCGGTGTACGAGCAGTACTTC. Translated, it gives CASNSGAVYEQYF.

In its sample, this clonotype was seen many times. The J gene is TRBJ1-4, the V gene TRBV2; 9 nucleotides line up with TRBD1. V trimming: 4 bases; J trimming: 10 bases; junction bases outside the gene matches: 4. Germline loops: CDR1 SNHLY, CDR2 FYNNEI. This CDR3 comprises 13 residues. The CDR3, as DNA: TGTGCCAGCAGTGGGACAGGGGTCGTAAAACTGTTTTTT. Its translation is CASSGTGVVKLFF.

This clonotype was seen a handful of times. The chain combines TRBV30 with TRBJ2-1; 13 bases are a match to TRBD2. Germline CDR1 reads GTSNPN; CDR2 reads SVGIG (reference sequence). Trimming at V came to 0 bases and at J to 9 bases, leaving 11 bases not matched to a gene. The CDR3 runs 17 residues. The CDR3 DNA follows: TGTGCCTGGAGTGTATCCCGGACTAGCGGGAGTTGGAGTGAGCAGTTCTTC. Translation gives CAWSVSRTSGSWSEQFF. Filled out from reference TRBV30 and TRBJ2-1, the complete variable domain reads SQTIHQWPATLVQPVGSPLSLECTVEGTSNPNLYWYRQAAGRGLQLLFYSVGIGQISSEVPQNLSASRPQDRQFILSSKKLLLSDSGFYLCAWSVSRTSGSWSEQFFGPGTRLTVL.

J is TRBJ1-5 and V is TRBV6-1, with D maybe TRBD1 (5 bases). The CDR3 has 13 residues. Germline CDR1 reads MNHNS; CDR2 reads SASEGT. Trimming stripped 7 bases from V and 6 bases from J, with 13 bases between. CDR3 nucleotide sequence: TGTGCCAGCAATGCGGGGCTAGGTCAGCCCCAGCATTTT. It encodes CASNAGLGQPQHF.

This clonotype showed up just a few times. The chain employs TRBV20-1 and TRBJ2-5; TRBD2 might be the D (5 bases). The germline V gene has CDR1 DFQATT and CDR2 SNEGSKA (reference sequence). V shed 5 bases and J shed 7 bases, with 14 bases lying between them. CDR3 size: 12 residues. The CDR3 is CSASEGKGTQYF. CDR3 bases: TGCAGTGCTTCAGAGGGAAAGGGGACCCAGTACTTC.